The T cell receptor delta chain described here comes from a study of γδ T cells in repeated Plasmodium falciparum infection. Study results and limitations: Repeated controlled infections reportedly drove waves of new clonotype selection in Vdelta2-negative, mostly Vdelta1+, gammadelta repertoires. Many TCRgamma sequences overlapped between individuals in stable Vgamma9/Vdelta2+ repertoires.

The germline V gene has CDR1 TSWWSYY and CDR2 QGS. The CDR3 runs 23 residues. Only a few counts were recorded for this clone. Its antigen is not known. The TCRdb record carries a much larger clone's protein, which differs from this DNA's translation at residue 3; a read error is the likely cause, and the protein listed here is the DNA translation. Each sorted gammadelta sample had TRG and TRD chains sequenced. TCRdb used CATT to re-call clones from the multiplex PCR reads. This sample carries over 55,000 delta-chain clones, approximately 1.5% of them seen once, and the ten largest clones take 15%. Flow sorting of PBMC yielded separate Vgamma9/Vdelta2+ and Vdelta2-negative gammadelta T cell populations for bulk repertoire analysis.

This chain joins TRDV1 and TRDJ1, with 9 positions matching TRDD3. The sequenced sample consisted of gamma-delta T cells from blood. The clonotype originates from a pool of human donors (malaria-infected and uninfected, not separated). CDR3 sequence (DNA): TGTGCTCCTGGGGAAGAGATGTGGTTCCTACACCCTAGGGGATACGCGTACACCGATAAACTCATCTTT. It encodes CAPGEEMWFLHPRGYAYTDKLIF.